This TCR beta chain was found in a study of T cells in localized non-small cell lung cancer. General study findings and limits: Sequencing was limited to one tumor region, leaving the possibility of heterogeneity open.

The protocol was immunoSEQ multiplex PCR, while the TCRdb copy is restricted to in-frame clones and leaves out a portion. The data show 25,000 to 35,000 clones, about 88% seen once. Turning to this clone: Its antigen is currently unknown.

Trimming took off 2 bases at V and 8 bases at J, with 18 bases between the two ends. From germline, CDR1 is WNHNN and CDR2 SYGVQD (reference sequence). CDR3 length: 15 residues. The source material was peripheral blood, sampled before any cancer treatment. The sequence came from an older female donor with stage I lung adenocarcinoma. V gene TRBV10-1 combines with J gene TRBJ1-2; tentatively, D is TRBD1 (5 bases). The CDR3, as DNA: TGCGCCAGCAGTGAGGGGTTCGGGGGAATCGGCGGCTACACCTTC. It is translated as CASSEGFGGIGGYTF.